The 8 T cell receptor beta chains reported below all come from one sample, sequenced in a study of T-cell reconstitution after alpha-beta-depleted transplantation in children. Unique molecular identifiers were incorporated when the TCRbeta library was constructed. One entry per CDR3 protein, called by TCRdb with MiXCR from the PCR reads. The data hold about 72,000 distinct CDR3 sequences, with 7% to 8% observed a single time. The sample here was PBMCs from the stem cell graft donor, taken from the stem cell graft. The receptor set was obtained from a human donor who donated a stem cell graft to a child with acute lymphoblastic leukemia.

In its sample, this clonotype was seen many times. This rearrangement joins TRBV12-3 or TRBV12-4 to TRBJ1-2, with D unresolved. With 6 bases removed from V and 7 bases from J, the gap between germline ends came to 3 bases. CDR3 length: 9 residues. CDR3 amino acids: CASSPGYTF. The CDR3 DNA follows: TGTGCCAGCAGCCCTGGCTACACCTTC.

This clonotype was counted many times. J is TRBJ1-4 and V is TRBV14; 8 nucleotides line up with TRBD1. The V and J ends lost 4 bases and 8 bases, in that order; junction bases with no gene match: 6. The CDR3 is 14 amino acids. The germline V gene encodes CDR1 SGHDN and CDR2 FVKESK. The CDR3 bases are TGTGCCAGCAGCCGGGACAGGATTTCGGAAAAACTGTTTTTT. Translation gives CASSRDRISEKLFF.

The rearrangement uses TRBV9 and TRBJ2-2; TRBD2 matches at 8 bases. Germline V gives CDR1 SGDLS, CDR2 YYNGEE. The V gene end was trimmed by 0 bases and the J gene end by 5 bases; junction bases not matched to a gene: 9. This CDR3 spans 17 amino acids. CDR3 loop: CASSVEAGAGDTGELFF. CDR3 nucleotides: TGTGCCAGCAGCGTAGAAGCGGGAGCGGGGGATACCGGGGAGCTGTTTTTT.

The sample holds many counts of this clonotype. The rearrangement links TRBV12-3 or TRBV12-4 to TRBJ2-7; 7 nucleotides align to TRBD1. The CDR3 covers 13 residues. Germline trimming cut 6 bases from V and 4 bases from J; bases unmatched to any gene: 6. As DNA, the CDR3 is TGTGCCAGCAGCCCGACAGGGTATTACGAGCAGTACTTC. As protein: CASSPTGYYEQYF.

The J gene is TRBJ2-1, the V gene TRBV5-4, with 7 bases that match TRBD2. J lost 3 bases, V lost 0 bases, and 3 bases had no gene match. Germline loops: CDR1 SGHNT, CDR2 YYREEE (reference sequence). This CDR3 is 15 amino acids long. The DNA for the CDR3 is TGTGCCAGCAGCTTGGGTCGGGGGGTCTACAATGAGCAGTTCTTC. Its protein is CASSLGRGVYNEQFF.

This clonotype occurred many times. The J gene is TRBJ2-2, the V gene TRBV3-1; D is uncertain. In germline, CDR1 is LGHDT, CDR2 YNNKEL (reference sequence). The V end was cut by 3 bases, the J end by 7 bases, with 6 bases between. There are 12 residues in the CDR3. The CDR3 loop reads CASSHPNGELFF. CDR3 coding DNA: TGTGCCAGCAGCCACCCTAACGGGGAGCTGTTTTTT.

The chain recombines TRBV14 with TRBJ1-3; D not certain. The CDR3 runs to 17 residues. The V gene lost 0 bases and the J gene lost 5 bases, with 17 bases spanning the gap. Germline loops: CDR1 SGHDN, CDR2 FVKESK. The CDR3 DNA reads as TGTGCCAGCAGCCAAGACCCGGCGGCTGACCTCCGAAACACCATATATTTT. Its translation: CASSQDPAADLRNTIYF.

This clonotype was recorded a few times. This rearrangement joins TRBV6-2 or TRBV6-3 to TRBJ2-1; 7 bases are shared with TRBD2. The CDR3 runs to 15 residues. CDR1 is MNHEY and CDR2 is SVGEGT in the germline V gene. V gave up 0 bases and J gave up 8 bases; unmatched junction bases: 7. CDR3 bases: TGTGCCAGCAGTTACTCGATGGGGGGGGGACATGAGCAGTTCTTC. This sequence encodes CASSYSMGGGHEQFF.